This record concerns one T cell receptor (beta chain) sequence. Relative to the germline gene, one junction end is altered; a read error may explain this. The data were obtained in a study of T cell changes during pregnancy in multiple sclerosis. The data were produced by immunoSEQ multiplex PCR, yet TCRdb's version contains in-frame clones alone and is incomplete. The table records approximately 33,000 clones, approximately 86% of them present only once. CDR1 SGHVS and CDR2 FNYEAQ come from the germline V gene. There are 14 residues in the CDR3. The chain joins TRBV7-6 to TRBJ2-3, with D perhaps TRBD2 (5 bases). The receptor's source is a female donor in good health, enrolled as a control in a pregnancy study. The sample consisted of CD4+ T cells from peripheral blood mononuclear cells, taken in the first trimester of pregnancy. CDR3 protein: CTSSLVSGTDTQYF. The CDR3 DNA is TGTACCAGCAGCTTAGTTAGCGGCACAGATACGCAGTATTTT.